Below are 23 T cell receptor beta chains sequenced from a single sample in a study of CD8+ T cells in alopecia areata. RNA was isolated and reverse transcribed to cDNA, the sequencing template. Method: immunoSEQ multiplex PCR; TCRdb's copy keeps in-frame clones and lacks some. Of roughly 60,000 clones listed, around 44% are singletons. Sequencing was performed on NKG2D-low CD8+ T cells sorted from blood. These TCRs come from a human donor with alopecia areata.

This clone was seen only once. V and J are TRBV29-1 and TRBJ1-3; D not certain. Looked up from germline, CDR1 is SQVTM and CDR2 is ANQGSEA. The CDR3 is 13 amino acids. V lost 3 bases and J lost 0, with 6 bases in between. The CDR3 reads CSVEGSSGNTIYF. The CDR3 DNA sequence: TGCAGCGTTGAGGGATCCTCTGGAAACACCATATATTTT.

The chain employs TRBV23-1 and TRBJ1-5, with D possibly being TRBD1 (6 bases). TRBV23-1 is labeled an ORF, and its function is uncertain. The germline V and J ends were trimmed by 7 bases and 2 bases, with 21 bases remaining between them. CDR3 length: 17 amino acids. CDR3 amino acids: CASIPCPPGEGNQPQHF. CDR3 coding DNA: TGCGCCAGCATCCCCTGCCCCCCAGGGGAGGGCAATCAGCCCCAGCATTTT.

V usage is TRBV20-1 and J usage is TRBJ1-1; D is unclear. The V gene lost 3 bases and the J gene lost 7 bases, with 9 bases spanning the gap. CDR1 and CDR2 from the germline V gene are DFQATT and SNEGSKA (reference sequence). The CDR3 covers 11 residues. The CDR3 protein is CSARAYDEAFF. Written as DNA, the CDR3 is TGCAGTGCTAGGGCTTACGATGAAGCTTTCTTT.

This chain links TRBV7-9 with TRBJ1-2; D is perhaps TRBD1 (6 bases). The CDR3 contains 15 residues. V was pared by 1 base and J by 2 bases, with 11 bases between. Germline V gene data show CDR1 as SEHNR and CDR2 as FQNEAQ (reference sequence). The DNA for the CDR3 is TGTGCCAGCAGCTTAGGCGGACAGAAAAACTATGGCTACACCTTC. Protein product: CASSLGGQKNYGYTF.

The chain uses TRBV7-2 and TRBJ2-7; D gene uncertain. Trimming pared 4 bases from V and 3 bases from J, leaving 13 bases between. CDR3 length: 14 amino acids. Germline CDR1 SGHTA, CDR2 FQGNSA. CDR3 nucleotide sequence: TGTGCCAGCAGCTCTAGTGTTGGGCTCTACGAGCAGTACTTC. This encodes CASSSSVGLYEQYF.

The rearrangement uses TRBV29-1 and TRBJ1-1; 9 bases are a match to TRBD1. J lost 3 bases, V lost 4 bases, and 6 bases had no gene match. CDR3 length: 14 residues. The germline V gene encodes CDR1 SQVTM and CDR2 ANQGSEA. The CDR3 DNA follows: TGCAGCGTTGGGTGGAGGACAGGGGACACTGAAGCTTTCTTT. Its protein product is CSVGWRTGDTEAFF.

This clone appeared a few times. The CDR3 nucleotides read TGTGCCAGCAGCTTATCCCCACATTCGATATCGGACTCCTACAATGAGCAGTTCTTC. It specifies CASSLSPHSISDSYNEQFF. The chain is built from TRBV7-2 and TRBJ2-1; D unclear. The CDR3 extends over 19 amino acids. The V end was cut by 2 bases, the J end by 0 bases, with 20 bases between. CDR1 is SGHTA, CDR2 FQGNSA, per germline.

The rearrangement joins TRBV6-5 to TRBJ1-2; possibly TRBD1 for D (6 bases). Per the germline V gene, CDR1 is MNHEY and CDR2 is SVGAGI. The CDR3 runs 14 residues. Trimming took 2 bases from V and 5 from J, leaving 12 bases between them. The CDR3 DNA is TGTGCCAGCAGTTACAATGGACAGAATTATGGCTACACCTTC. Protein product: CASSYNGQNYGYTF.

CDR3 protein: CASSPGLGYNEQFF. The CDR3, as DNA: TGTGCCAGCAGTCCAGGCTTAGGGTACAATGAGCAGTTCTTC. The chain is built from TRBV6-5 and TRBJ2-1; D is unclear. The CDR3 is made up of 14 amino acids. Deletions cut 5 bases from V and 4 bases from J, with 12 bases between. Germline V CDR1 and CDR2: MNHEY, SVGAGI.

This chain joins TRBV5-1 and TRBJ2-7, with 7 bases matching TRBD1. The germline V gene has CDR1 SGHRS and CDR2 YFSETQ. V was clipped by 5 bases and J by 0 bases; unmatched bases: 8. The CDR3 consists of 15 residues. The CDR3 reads CASSGQEFSSYEQYF. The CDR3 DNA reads TGCGCCAGCAGTGGACAGGAGTTTAGCTCCTACGAGCAGTACTTC.

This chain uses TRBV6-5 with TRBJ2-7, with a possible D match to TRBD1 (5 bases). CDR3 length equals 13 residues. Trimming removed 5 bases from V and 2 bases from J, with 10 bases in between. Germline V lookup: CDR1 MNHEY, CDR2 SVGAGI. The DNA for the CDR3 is TGTGCCAGCAGTGTAGGGGTAGCCTACGAGCAGTACTTC. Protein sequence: CASSVGVAYEQYF.

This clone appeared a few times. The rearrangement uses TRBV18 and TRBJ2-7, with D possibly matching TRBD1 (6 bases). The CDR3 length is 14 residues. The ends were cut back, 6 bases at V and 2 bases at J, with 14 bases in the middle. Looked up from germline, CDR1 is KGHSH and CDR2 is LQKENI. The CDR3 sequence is CASSYTGTPYEQYF. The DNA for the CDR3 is TGTGCCAGCTCTTACACGGGGACACCCTACGAGCAGTACTTC.

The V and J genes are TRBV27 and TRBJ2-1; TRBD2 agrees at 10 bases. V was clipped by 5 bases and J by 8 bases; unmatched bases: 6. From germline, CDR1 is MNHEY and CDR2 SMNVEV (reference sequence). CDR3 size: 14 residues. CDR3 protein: CASSPGTSADEQFF. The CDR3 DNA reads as TGTGCCAGCAGTCCCGGGACTAGCGCCGATGAGCAGTTCTTC.

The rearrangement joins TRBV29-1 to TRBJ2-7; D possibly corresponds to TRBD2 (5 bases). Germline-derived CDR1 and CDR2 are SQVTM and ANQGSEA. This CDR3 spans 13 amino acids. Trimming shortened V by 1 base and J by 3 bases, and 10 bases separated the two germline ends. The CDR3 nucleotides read TGCAGCGTTGAAGGCGGGCCACGCTACGAGCAGTACTTC. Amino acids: CSVEGGPRYEQYF.

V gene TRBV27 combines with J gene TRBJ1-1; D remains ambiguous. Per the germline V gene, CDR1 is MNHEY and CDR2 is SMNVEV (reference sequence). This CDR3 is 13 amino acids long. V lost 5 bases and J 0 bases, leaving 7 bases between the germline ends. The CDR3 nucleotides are TGTGCCAGCAGTGTACAAGTGAACACTGAAGCTTTCTTT. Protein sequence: CASSVQVNTEAFF.

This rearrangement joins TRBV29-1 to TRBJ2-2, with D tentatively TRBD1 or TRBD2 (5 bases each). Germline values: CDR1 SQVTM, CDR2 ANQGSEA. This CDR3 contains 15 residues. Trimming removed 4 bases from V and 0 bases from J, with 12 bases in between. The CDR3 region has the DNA TGCAGCGTTGTATCCGGGGCAACGAACACCGGGGAGCTGTTTTTT. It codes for CSVVSGATNTGELFF.

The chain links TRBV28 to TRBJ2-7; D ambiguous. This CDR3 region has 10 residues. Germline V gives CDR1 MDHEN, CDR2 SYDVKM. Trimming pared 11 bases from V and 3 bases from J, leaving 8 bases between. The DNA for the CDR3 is TGTGCCGCGCGAGGCTACGAGCAGTACTTC. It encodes CAARGYEQYF.

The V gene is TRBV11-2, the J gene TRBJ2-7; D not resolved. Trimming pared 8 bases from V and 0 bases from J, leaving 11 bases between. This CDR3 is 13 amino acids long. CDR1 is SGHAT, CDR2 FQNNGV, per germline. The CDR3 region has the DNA TGTGCCAGCCTCCCGCCGAGCTCCTACGAGCAGTACTTC. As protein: CASLPPSSYEQYF.

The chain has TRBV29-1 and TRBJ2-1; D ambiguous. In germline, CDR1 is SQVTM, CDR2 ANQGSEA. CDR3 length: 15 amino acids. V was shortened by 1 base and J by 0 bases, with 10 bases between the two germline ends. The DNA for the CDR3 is TGCAGCGTTGAAGGGGCAAGGAGCTCCTACAATGAGCAGTTCTTC. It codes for CSVEGARSSYNEQFF.

CDR3 in DNA: TGTGCCAGCAGTTCGACAGTACGGAACACCGGGGAGCTGTTTTTT. This sequence encodes CASSSTVRNTGELFF. The rearrangement uses TRBV6-6 and TRBJ2-2, with TRBD1 as a possible D gene (5 bases). The CDR3 consists of 15 residues. Trimming removed 4 bases from V and 1 base from J, with 10 bases in between. Per the germline V gene, CDR1 is MNHNY and CDR2 is SVGAGI (reference sequence).

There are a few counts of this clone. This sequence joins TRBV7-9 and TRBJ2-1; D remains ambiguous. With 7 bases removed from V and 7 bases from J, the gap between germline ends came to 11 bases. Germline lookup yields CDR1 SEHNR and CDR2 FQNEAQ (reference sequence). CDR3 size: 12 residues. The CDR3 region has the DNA TGTGCCAGCACCCTGGCTCTTAATGAGCAGTTCTTC. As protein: CASTLALNEQFF.

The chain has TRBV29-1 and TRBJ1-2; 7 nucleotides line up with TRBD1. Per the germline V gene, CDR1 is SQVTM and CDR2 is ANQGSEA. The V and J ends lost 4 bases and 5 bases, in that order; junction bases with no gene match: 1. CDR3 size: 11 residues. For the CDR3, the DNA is TGCAGCGTTGCCAGGGGGTATGGCTACACCTTC. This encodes CSVARGYGYTF.

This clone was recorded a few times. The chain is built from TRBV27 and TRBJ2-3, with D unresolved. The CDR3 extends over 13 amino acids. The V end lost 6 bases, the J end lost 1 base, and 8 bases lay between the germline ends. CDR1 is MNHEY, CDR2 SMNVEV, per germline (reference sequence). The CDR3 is CASSTFGTDTQYF. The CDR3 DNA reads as TGTGCCAGCAGCACCTTTGGCACAGATACGCAGTATTTT.